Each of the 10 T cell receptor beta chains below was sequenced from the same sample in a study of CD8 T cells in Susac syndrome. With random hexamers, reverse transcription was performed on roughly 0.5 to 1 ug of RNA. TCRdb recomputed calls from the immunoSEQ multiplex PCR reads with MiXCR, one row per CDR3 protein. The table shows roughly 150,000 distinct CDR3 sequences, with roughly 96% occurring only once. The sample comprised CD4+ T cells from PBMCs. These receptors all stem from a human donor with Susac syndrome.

The CDR3 DNA follows: TGTGCCAGCAGTTCCCGAGCGGGGTACGAGCAGTACTTC. Amino acids: CASSSRAGYEQYF. The rearrangement links TRBV6-5 to TRBJ2-7; 7 positions agree with TRBD2. The CDR3 loop spans 13 amino acids. Germline CDR1 reads MNHEY; CDR2 reads SVGAGI. Trimming cost V 4 bases and J 4 bases; bases outside gene matches: 4.

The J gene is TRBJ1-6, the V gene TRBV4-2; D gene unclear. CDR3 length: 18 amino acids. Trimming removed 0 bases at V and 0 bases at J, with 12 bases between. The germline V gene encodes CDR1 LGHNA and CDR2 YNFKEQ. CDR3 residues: CASSQEEATSSYNSPLHF. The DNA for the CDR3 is TGTGCCAGCAGCCAAGAGGAGGCCACTAGCTCCTATAATTCACCCCTCCACTTT.

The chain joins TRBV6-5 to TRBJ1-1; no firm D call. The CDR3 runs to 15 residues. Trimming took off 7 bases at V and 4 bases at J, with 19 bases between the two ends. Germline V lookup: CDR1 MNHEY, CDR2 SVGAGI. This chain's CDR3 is CASTVAGRVATEAFF. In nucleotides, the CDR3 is TGTGCCAGCACGGTGGCGGGGAGGGTGGCCACTGAAGCTTTCTTT.

CDR3 amino acids: CSGNKAGGYQETQYF. CDR3 coding DNA: TGCAGCGGTAACAAAGCGGGGGGGTACCAAGAGACCCAGTACTTC. J is TRBJ2-5 and V is TRBV29-1, with TRBD2 matching over 10 bases. The CDR3 consists of 15 residues. Germline lookup yields CDR1 SQVTM and CDR2 ANQGSEA. J lost 0 bases, V lost 7 bases, and 8 bases had no gene match.

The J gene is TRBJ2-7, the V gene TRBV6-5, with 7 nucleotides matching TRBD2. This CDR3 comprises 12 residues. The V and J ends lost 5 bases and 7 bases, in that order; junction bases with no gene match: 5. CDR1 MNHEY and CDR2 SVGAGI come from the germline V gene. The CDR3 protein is CASSNFGGEQYF. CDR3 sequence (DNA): TGTGCCAGCAGTAACTTCGGGGGGGAGCAGTACTTC.

DNA of the CDR3: TGTGCCAGCAGGTACAGGAATGCCCGGGAGCAGTACTTC. Translation gives CASRYRNAREQYF. The chain carries TRBV12-3 or TRBV12-4 and TRBJ2-7; perhaps TRBD1 as D (5 bases). The CDR3 covers 13 residues. Trimming cost V 6 bases and J 7 bases, with 16 bases left between them.

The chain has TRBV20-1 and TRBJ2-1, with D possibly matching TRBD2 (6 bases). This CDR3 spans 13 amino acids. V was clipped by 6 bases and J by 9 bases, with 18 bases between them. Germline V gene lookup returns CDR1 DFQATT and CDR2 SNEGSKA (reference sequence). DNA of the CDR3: TGCAGTGCACTCGGGGCTAGCGTATTTGAGCAGTTCTTC. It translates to CSALGASVFEQFF.

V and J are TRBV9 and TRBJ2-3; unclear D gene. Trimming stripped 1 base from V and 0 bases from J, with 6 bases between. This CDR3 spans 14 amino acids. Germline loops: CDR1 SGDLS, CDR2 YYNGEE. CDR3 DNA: TGTGCCAGCAGCGTAACCGGTAGCACAGATACGCAGTATTTT. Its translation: CASSVTGSTDTQYF.

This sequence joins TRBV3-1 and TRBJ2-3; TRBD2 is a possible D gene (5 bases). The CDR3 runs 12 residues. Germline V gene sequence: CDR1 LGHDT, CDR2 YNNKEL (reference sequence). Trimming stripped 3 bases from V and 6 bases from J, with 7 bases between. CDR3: CASSHRGDTQYF. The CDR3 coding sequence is TGTGCCAGCAGCCATCGAGGGGATACGCAGTATTTT.

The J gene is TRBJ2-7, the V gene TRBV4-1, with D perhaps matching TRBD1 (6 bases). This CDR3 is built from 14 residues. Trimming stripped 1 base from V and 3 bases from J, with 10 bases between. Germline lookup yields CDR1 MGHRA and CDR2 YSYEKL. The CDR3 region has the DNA TGCGCCAGCAGCCAAGGGGACACCGGCTACGAGCAGTACTTC. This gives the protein CASSQGDTGYEQYF.